This T cell receptor beta chain emerged from a study of glioma-infiltrating T cells. CDR1 and CDR2 (germline): SEHNR, FQNEAQ (reference sequence). CDR3 length equals 15 residues. V was clipped by 5 bases and J by 1 base, with 9 bases between them. Regarding the study as a whole: Only very few CDR3 sequences appeared in both tissue and blood. Gliomas, especially low-grade, showed above-expected tissue-blood divergence; non-neoplastic patients showed below.

Using RNA template, CDR3s of TCR alpha and beta were amplified with iRepertoire arm-PCR. TCRdb reprocessed the multiplex PCR reads with MiXCR, giving one entry per CDR3 protein. The sample yields under 150,000 distinct CDR3 sequences, approximately 24% seen once. To note about this clonotype: Its specificity is unknown.

V usage is TRBV7-9 and J usage is TRBJ2-6; no clear D gene. Sequenced: glioma tissue, nonneoplastic brain tissue, or PBMCs (not recorded which). The clonotype originates from a human donor with low-grade glioma or glioblastoma, undergoing nonglioma brain surgery, or in good health (not recorded which). Written as DNA, the CDR3 is TGTGCCAGCAGCCTACAGAGTTCTGGGGCCAACGTCCTGACTTTC. Encoded protein: CASSLQSSGANVLTF.